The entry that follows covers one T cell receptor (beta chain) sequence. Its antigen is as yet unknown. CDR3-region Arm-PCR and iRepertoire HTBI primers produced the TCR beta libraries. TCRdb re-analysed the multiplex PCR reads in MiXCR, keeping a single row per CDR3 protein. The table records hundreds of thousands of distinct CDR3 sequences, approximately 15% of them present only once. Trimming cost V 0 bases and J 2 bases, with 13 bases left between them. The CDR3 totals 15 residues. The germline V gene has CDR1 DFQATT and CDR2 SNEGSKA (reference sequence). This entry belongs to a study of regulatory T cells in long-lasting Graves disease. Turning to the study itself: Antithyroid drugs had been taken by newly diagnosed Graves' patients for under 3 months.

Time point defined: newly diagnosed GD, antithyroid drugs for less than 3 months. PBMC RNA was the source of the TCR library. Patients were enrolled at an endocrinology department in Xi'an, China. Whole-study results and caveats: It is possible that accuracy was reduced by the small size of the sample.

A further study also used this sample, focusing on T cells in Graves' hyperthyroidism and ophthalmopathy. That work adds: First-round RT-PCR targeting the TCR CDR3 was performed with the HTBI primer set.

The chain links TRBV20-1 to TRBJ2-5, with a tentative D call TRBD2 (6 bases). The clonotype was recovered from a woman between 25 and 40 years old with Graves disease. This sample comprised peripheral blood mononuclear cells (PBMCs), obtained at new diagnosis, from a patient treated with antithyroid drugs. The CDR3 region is CSARDPQGGQETQYF. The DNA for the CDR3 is TGCAGTGCTAGAGATCCTCAGGGAGGTCAAGAGACCCAGTACTTC.